The 26 T cell receptor beta chains reported below all come from one sample, sequenced in a study of T cells in Graves' hyperthyroidism and ophthalmopathy. What was amplified from RNA transcripts were TCR beta CDR3 regions. Initially, a first-round RT-PCR of the TCR CDR3 employed the HTBI primer set. MiXCR, run by TCRdb on the multiplex PCR reads, gives a single entry per CDR3 protein. Here the sample spans about 640,000 distinct CDR3 sequences, less than 25% being singletons. Source material: blood. Receptors were obtained from a man aged 25 to 40 with Graves' ophthalmopathy.

The chain employs TRBV5-1 and TRBJ2-3, with D possibly being TRBD1 (5 bases). With 2 bases removed from V and 4 bases from J, the gap between germline ends came to 11 bases. CDR3 length: 14 amino acids. In germline, CDR1 is SGHRS, CDR2 YFSETQ. The CDR3 nucleotides are TGCGCCAGCAGCTTACCCAGGGCGCCAGATACGCAGTATTTT. It codes for CASSLPRAPDTQYF.

The chain is built from TRBV4-3 and TRBJ2-1, with TRBD2 matching over 7 bases. The CDR3 length is 17 residues. The trim removed 0 bases at V and 0 bases at J, leaving 5 bases unmatched. Looked up from germline, CDR1 is LGHNA and CDR2 is YSLEER. The CDR3 protein is CASSQELAHSSYNEQFF. In DNA, the CDR3 is TGCGCCAGCAGCCAAGAACTAGCGCATAGCTCCTACAATGAGCAGTTCTTC.

This clonotype was recorded many times. V is TRBV28 and J is TRBJ1-5, with 8 bases lining up with TRBD1. The CDR3 length is 18 residues. Germline CDR1 and CDR2: MDHEN and SYDVKM. The V gene end was trimmed by 5 bases and the J gene end by 0 bases; junction bases not matched to a gene: 12. This CDR3 is CASSPTGTGEYSNQPQHF. CDR3 bases: TGTGCCAGCAGTCCAACCGGGACAGGAGAGTATAGCAATCAGCCCCAGCATTTT.

This clonotype was observed a handful of times. The chain recombines TRBV10-2 with TRBJ2-7, with TRBD1 as a possible D gene (5 bases). Trimming shortened V by 4 bases and J by 3 bases, and 7 bases separated the two germline ends. The germline V gene has CDR1 WSHSY and CDR2 SAAADI. The CDR3 covers 12 residues. The CDR3 DNA reads TGCGCCAGCAGTGGGACATTCTACGAGCAGTACTTC. It codes for CASSGTFYEQYF.

The genes are TRBV6-9 and TRBJ1-5; D unresolved. The CDR3 extends over 13 amino acids. Trimming removed 0 bases from V and 6 bases from J, with 6 bases in between. From germline, CDR1 is MNHGY and CDR2 SVAAGI. The CDR3: CASSYSFGQPQHF. The DNA for the CDR3 is TGTGCCAGCAGTTATTCTTTTGGTCAGCCCCAGCATTTT.

In the case of this clonotype: The junction differs from germline at one of its ends, possibly a read error. The rearrangement uses TRBV24-1 and TRBJ2-3; possible D gene TRBD2, 6 bases. CDR1 is KGHDR, CDR2 SFDVKD, per germline. The CDR3 has 13 residues. CDR3 in DNA: TGTGCCACCAGTGGCGGGGCCCGGGATACGCGGTATTTT. Amino acids: CATSGGARDTRYF.

This clonotype was found many times. The chain is built from TRBV7-6 and TRBJ2-7; D remains unclear. V shed 5 bases and J shed 3 bases, with 17 bases lying between them. Germline assignment: CDR1 SGHVS and CDR2 FNYEAQ. The CDR3 extends over 15 amino acids. This CDR3 reads CASSQNDLIYYEQYF. The CDR3 DNA reads as TGTGCCAGCAGCCAAAATGACCTCATATACTACGAGCAGTACTTC.

The V call is TRBV6-5, the J call TRBJ1-3; D ambiguous. The CDR3 length is 15 residues. V was cut by 0 bases and J by 3 bases, with 9 bases left in between. Germline CDR1 is MNHEY and CDR2 is SVGAGI. CDR3 nucleotide sequence: TGTGCCAGCAGTTACTCGGAGACGGGTGGAAACACCATATATTTT. Translation: CASSYSETGGNTIYF.

This clonotype has just a few counts. The DNA of the CDR3 is TGTGCCAGCAGTTACTCGAGGCTAGCGGACTACGAGCAGTACTTC. It is translated as CASSYSRLADYEQYF. The chain couples TRBV6-6 to TRBJ2-7; TRBD2 matches at 7 bases. The CDR3 loop spans 15 amino acids. Unmatched junction bases numbered 5, after V lost 0 bases and J lost 3 bases. Germline assignment: CDR1 MNHNY and CDR2 SVGAGI (reference sequence).

This chain joins TRBV4-1 and TRBJ2-7; no clear D gene. This CDR3 region has 15 residues. CDR1 and CDR2 (germline): MGHRA, YSYEKL. With 0 bases removed from V and 5 bases from J, the gap between germline ends came to 14 bases. As DNA, the CDR3 is TGCGCCAGCAGCCAAGATCTCGGCAGGCGCAACGAGCAGTACTTC. Translating gives CASSQDLGRRNEQYF.

This clonotype was picked up a small number of times. The junction does not match germline at one end; this may be a read error. The chain is built from TRBV14 and TRBJ1-2, with D possibly being TRBD1 (6 bases). Germline-derived CDR1 and CDR2 are SGHDN and FVKESK. This CDR3 has 14 amino acids. DNA of the CDR3: TGTGTCAGCAGCCAAATTACAGGGTACTATGGCTACACCTTC. Its translation is CVSSQITGYYGYTF.

Comments on this clonotype: This could be a read error, since a much larger clone is one nucleotide away. This chain connects TRBV30 to TRBJ1-1; no firm D call. The germline gives CDR1 GTSNPN, CDR2 SVGIG (reference sequence). The ends were cut back, 7 bases at V and 7 bases at J, with 13 bases in the middle. The CDR3 totals 11 residues. Here the CDR3 reads CASSPGFEAFF. The CDR3 DNA follows: TGTGCCTCCTCGCCCGGGTTTGAAGCTTTCTTT.

The V call is TRBV11-2, the J call TRBJ2-2; D may be TRBD1 (5 bases). The CDR3 has 17 amino acids. Germline lookup yields CDR1 SGHAT and CDR2 FQNNGV. V was cut by 2 bases and J by 1 base, with 14 bases left in between. CDR3 in DNA: TGTGCCAGCAGCTTAAACCCCACAACAGGGAACACCGGGGAGCTGTTTTTT. It translates to CASSLNPTTGNTGELFF. Looking up the rest from reference TRBV11-2 and TRBJ2-2 gives the full variable domain: EAGVAQSPRYKIIEKRQSVAFWCNPISGHATLYWYQQILGQGPKLLIQFQNNGVVDDSQLPKDRFSAERLKGVDSTLKIQPAKLEDSAVYLCASSLNPTTGNTGELFFGEGSRLTVL.

This clonotype was found many times. This sequence joins TRBV7-2 and TRBJ2-7; D remains unclear. Looked up from germline, CDR1 is SGHTA and CDR2 is FQGNSA. Trimming pared 1 base from V and 7 bases from J, leaving 17 bases between. The CDR3 consists of 15 residues. For the CDR3, the DNA is TGTGCCAGCAGCTTAGTTTTCGGTGGGTTAGCAGAGCAGTACTTC. This gives the protein CASSLVFGGLAEQYF.

This clonotype showed up many times. This rearrangement joins TRBV10-3 to TRBJ1-3, with 7 bases matching TRBD1. The junction had 7 bases not matched to a gene; V was cut back by 4 bases and J by 1 base. The CDR3 is made up of 16 amino acids. Germline CDR1 reads ENHRY; CDR2 reads SYGVKD. The CDR3, as DNA: TGTGCCATCAGTGCGGGACAGAGCTTTTCTGGAAACACCATATATTTT. Protein product: CAISAGQSFSGNTIYF.

This clonotype was seen only a few times. V and J are TRBV30 and TRBJ2-7, with D hard to call. V gave up 1 base and J gave up 9 bases, with 13 bases separating them. This CDR3 spans 12 amino acids. The V gene's germline CDR1 is GTSNPN and CDR2 SVGIG (reference sequence). CDR3 nucleotides: TGTGCCTGGAGTGGCCGTGAGTCTTCGCAGTACTTC. Encoded protein: CAWSGRESSQYF. Full variable domain (remainder filled in from reference TRBV30 and TRBJ2-7): SQTIHQWPATLVQPVGSPLSLECTVEGTSNPNLYWYRQAAGRGLQLLFYSVGIGQISSEVPQNLSASRPQDRQFILSSKKLLLSDSGFYLCAWSGRESSQYFGPGTRLTVT.

V usage is TRBV7-2 and J usage is TRBJ2-1; 7 nucleotides align to TRBD1. This CDR3 region has 11 residues. Germline V lookup: CDR1 SGHTA, CDR2 FQGNSA. The trim removed 3 bases at V and 11 bases at J, leaving 1 base unmatched. CDR3 in DNA: TGTGCCAGCAGCTTGGGACAGAAGCAGTTCTTC. It specifies CASSLGQKQFF.

V is TRBV20-1 and J is TRBJ1-3, with D tentatively TRBD1 (6 bases). The V and J ends lost 0 bases and 3 bases respectively, with 15 bases between them. Germline CDR1 and CDR2: DFQATT and SNEGSKA (reference sequence). The CDR3 loop spans 16 amino acids. The CDR3 coding sequence is TGCAGTGCTAGAGAGCAGGGGAAGAAGGATGGAAACACCATATATTTT. It yields the protein CSAREQGKKDGNTIYF.

This clonotype was counted between two and nine times. The V gene is TRBV20-1, the J gene TRBJ1-3; D remains unclear. Trimming stripped 4 bases from V and 0 bases from J, with 7 bases between. The CDR3 contains 13 residues. Germline V gives CDR1 DFQATT, CDR2 SNEGSKA (reference sequence). CDR3 nucleotides: TGCAGTGCTAAGCACCCCTCTGGAAACACCATATATTTT. Translated, it gives CSAKHPSGNTIYF.

The rearrangement links TRBV10-3 to TRBJ2-7; a possible D gene is TRBD2 (6 bases). CDR3 length: 15 amino acids. From germline, CDR1 is ENHRY and CDR2 SYGVKD. Trimming shortened V by 3 bases and J by 0 bases, and 12 bases separated the two germline ends. The CDR3 coding sequence is TGTGCCATCAGTGATACCGTCGGGAGCTCCTACGAGCAGTACTTC. This translates into CAISDTVGSSYEQYF.

The chain joins TRBV20-1 to TRBJ1-2; 9 bases are shared with TRBD1. Germline V gene data show CDR1 as DFQATT and CDR2 as SNEGSKA (reference sequence). V lost 3 bases, J lost 2 bases, and 10 bases stayed unmatched. This CDR3 is built from 16 residues. The CDR3 loop is CSASPLGQGNNYGYTF. DNA of the CDR3: TGCAGTGCTAGCCCCCTGGGACAGGGAAACAACTATGGCTACACCTTC.

This clonotype has ten or more counts. The rearrangement links TRBV2 to TRBJ2-3; 13 bases are a match to TRBD2. The CDR3 consists of 19 residues. The V and J ends lost 0 bases and 3 bases, in that order; junction bases with no gene match: 9. Germline lookup yields CDR1 SNHLY and CDR2 FYNNEI. The CDR3 DNA is TGTGCCAGCAGTGAAGCTAAACTAGCGGGAGGGCCAAGGACAGATACGCAGTATTTT. The encoded protein is CASSEAKLAGGPRTDTQYF. The full variable domain, rest sourced from reference TRBV2 and TRBJ2-3, is EPEVTQTPSHQVTQMGQEVILRCVPISNHLYFYWYRQILGQKVEFLVSFYNNEISEKSEIFDDQFSVERPDGSNFTLKIRSTKLEDSAMYFCASSEAKLAGGPRTDTQYFGPGTRLTVL.

This clonotype was observed a handful of times. CDR3 region: CASSLTGTLQETQYF. In DNA, the CDR3 is TGTGCCAGCAGCTTAACCGGGACTTTGCAAGAGACCCAGTACTTC. This chain links TRBV7-3 with TRBJ2-5, with D possibly TRBD2 on 6 matching bases. V was cut by 0 bases and J by 2 bases, with 10 bases left in between. Germline CDR1 reads SGHTA; CDR2 reads FQGTGA. This CDR3 spans 15 amino acids.

This clonotype was seen more than once but under ten times. This rearrangement joins TRBV14 to TRBJ2-7; the match to TRBD2 covers 9 bases. Germline-derived CDR1 and CDR2 are SGHDN and FVKESK. V lost 4 bases to trimming and J lost 1 base; unmatched junction nucleotides: 8. This CDR3 has 16 residues. CDR3 protein: CASSPYSLAGSYEQYF. The DNA of the CDR3 is TGTGCCAGCAGCCCCTATAGCCTAGCGGGGTCCTACGAGCAGTACTTC.

The chain is built from TRBV5-1 and TRBJ2-5; tentatively, D is TRBD2 (5 bases). This CDR3 is built from 14 residues. The germline CDR1 and CDR2 sequences are SGHRS and YFSETQ. The germline V and J ends were trimmed by 0 bases and 4 bases, with 10 bases remaining between them. The CDR3 DNA follows: TGCGCCAGCAGCTTGGCCTTAGGGAGAGAGACCCAGTACTTC. Translation gives CASSLALGRETQYF.

This clonotype was detected many times. The genes are TRBV28 and TRBJ2-7, with D perhaps TRBD2 (6 bases). The CDR3 loop spans 11 amino acids. Per germline, CDR1 MDHEN and CDR2 SYDVKM. V lost 6 bases to trimming and J lost 9 bases, with 12 bases between them. CDR3 DNA sequence: TGTGCCAGCAGGCACCAGGAGGGGCAGTACTTC. Amino acid sequence: CASRHQEGQYF.